This T cell receptor (beta chain) is drawn from a study of CD8 T cells in ankylosing spondylitis (dated by TCRdb to about 2017). For context, the study as a whole: The study set out to find disease-linked TCR variants by profiling T cell receptor beta repertoires in ankylosing spondylitis patients and healthy donors. The full study cohort comprised 25 or so ankylosing spondylitis patients and around 100 healthy donors. Peripheral blood was sampled, and synovial fluid was also collected from ankylosing spondylitis patients. Results the study describes overall, beyond this receptor: The disease-linked clones showed a CD8+ phenotype and occurred at relatively low frequencies in peripheral blood. Some motif variants had previously been reported in the synovial fluid and blood of reactive arthritis patients, which suggests shared mechanisms of disease initiation. Significant enrichment of the disease-linked clones was reported in matched synovial fluid samples from ankylosing spondylitis patients. A TCR beta motif of several highly homologous amino acid variants appeared characteristic of blood from ankylosing spondylitis patients.

This clonotype was found once. No cognate antigen has been identified for it. It has no much larger one-base neighbor in the sample; base qualities were not kept. Weak support is all one read offers. Sequencer: Illumina HiSeq 2500. Quantitative 5'-RACE with molecular barcodes was the method used to prepare the TCR beta libraries. Per the original workflow: A new computational method based on a probabilistic model of VDJ rearrangement was used to identify disease-linked TCR variants. TCRdb took the public reads, trimmed them with fastp at Q25, ran MiXCR for clone calling and kept in-frame beta chains. Rows are combined by CDR3 protein, so each entry shows the most common genes and DNA. TCRdb assigned the V and J calls; the authors' analysis was not used. This sample holds some 200,000 distinct CDR3 sequences; roughly 24% were observed only once. The ten largest make up less than 8.5% of the sample. The TCR originated in a male donor with ankylosing spondylitis or in good health (not recorded which). The sample consisted of blood, either unsorted or a sorted T cell fraction (not recorded which).

In nucleotide form, the sequence is TGTGCCAGCAGCTTTGACAGGGGGCCGATAGATGAGACCCAGTACTTC. This gives the protein CASSFDRGPIDETQYF. This sequence uses TRBV7-9 and TRBJ2-5, and TRBD1 aligns with 10 junction nucleotides. The CDR3 runs 16 amino acids, cysteine and phenylalanine included. Only the CDR3 part of the read is kept: 48 bases, read in frame from the first base. V is pruned by 3 bases and J by 5 bases, leaving 9 bases of the junction without a gene match. According to the germline V gene (reference sequence), CDR1 reads SEHNR and CDR2 reads FQNEAQ.